These 9 T cell receptor beta chains were sequenced from one sample in a study of blood T cell repertoires in COVID-19. Profiling relied on immunoSEQ multiplex PCR, and the TCRdb table lists in-frame clones only, not all of them. The sample records some 250,000 clones, roughly 91% being singletons. The material sequenced was peripheral blood. All receptors derive from a middle-aged woman who had recovered from COVID-19.

The gene calls are TRBV30 and TRBJ2-7, with TRBD1 identical over 12 bases. This CDR3 spans 16 amino acids. The ends lost 4 bases at V and 4 bases at J; junction bases unmatched: 11. Germline lookup yields CDR1 GTSNPN and CDR2 SVGIG (reference sequence). The chain's CDR3 is CAWTRGDRGLRYEQYF. The CDR3, as DNA: TGTGCCTGGACCCGCGGGGACAGGGGGCTTCGGTACGAGCAGTACTTC.

V gene TRBV6-5 combines with J gene TRBJ2-7; TRBD2 matches 8 bases. The junction had 4 bases not matched to a gene; V was cut back by 6 bases and J by 6 bases. Germline V CDR1 and CDR2: MNHEY, SVGAGI. The CDR3 extends over 12 amino acids. CDR3 in DNA: TGTGCCAGCAGACCGGGGGGGGGCGAGCAGTACGTC. Encoded protein: CASRPGGGEQYV.

V usage is TRBV24-1 and J usage is TRBJ1-5, with 8 nucleotides matching TRBD1. Germline values: CDR1 KGHDR, CDR2 SFDVKD. The CDR3 totals 11 residues. With 10 bases clipped from V and 11 bases from J, the junction kept 6 bases outside the gene matches. CDR3 loop: CATGTGGTQHF. CDR3 nucleotide sequence: TGTGCCACTGGGACAGGAGGGACCCAGCATTTT.

The V call is TRBV27, the J call TRBJ1-2; 8 nucleotides agree with TRBD1. Trimming took 3 bases from V and 4 from J; bases not matched to a gene: 4. Per germline, CDR1 MNHEY and CDR2 SMNVEV (reference sequence). The CDR3 covers 14 residues. DNA of the CDR3: TGTGCCAGCAGTTTCGGACAGGGCCCCTATGGCTACACCTTC. This encodes CASSFGQGPYGYTF.

The CDR3 DNA follows: TGTGCCAGCAGCCCCCCCGGCAGCGCTAACTATGGCTACACCTTC. Translation gives CASSPPGSANYGYTF. The chain employs TRBV9 and TRBJ1-2; D unclear. V gave up 4 bases and J gave up 0 bases, with 13 bases separating them. This CDR3 contains 15 residues. Germline CDR1 SGDLS, CDR2 YYNGEE.

The chain links TRBV4-1 to TRBJ2-2, with a possible D match to TRBD2 (6 bases). The CDR3 has 16 amino acids. Trimming took off 3 bases at V and 4 bases at J, with 15 bases between the two ends. Germline assignment: CDR1 MGHRA and CDR2 YSYEKL. For the CDR3, the DNA is TGCGCCAGCAGCCAGGCGGCGGAGGGCGGCACCGGGGAGCTGTTTTTT. It is translated as CASSQAAEGGTGELFF.

The rearrangement joins TRBV12-3 or TRBV12-4 to TRBJ2-7; D is perhaps TRBD2 (6 bases). The V end lost 2 bases, the J end lost 3 bases, and 8 bases lay between the germline ends. The CDR3 length is 13 residues. CDR3 coding DNA: TGTGCCAGCAGTTTAAGCGGGTACTACGAGCAGTACTTC. Translation gives CASSLSGYYEQYF.

The chain employs TRBV18 and TRBJ1-5, with TRBD1 identical over 7 bases. Looked up from germline, CDR1 is KGHSH and CDR2 is LQKENI. The CDR3 contains 17 residues. V lost 1 base and J lost 2; bases outside the gene matches: 8. The CDR3 sequence: CASSPLGRGSGNQPQHF. The DNA for the CDR3 is TGTGCCAGCTCACCACTGGGCAGGGGGTCTGGCAATCAGCCCCAGCATTTT.

This clone was recorded once. The chain couples TRBV5-1 to TRBJ1-1; 8 bases are shared with TRBD1. The V segment lost 0 bases and the J segment 6 bases; nucleotides outside the gene matches: 4. The CDR3 spans 14 residues. The germline V gene has CDR1 SGHRS and CDR2 YFSETQ. The chain's CDR3 is CASSLGQGRSEAFF. CDR3 DNA sequence: TGCGCCAGCAGCTTGGGACAGGGGAGGTCTGAAGCTTTCTTT.